This T cell receptor beta chain was retrieved from a study of blood T cell repertoires in COVID-19. Turning to the study itself: Sites in the United States, Italy and Spain provided acute and convalescent COVID-19 samples.

Germline V gene sequence: CDR1 KGHSH, CDR2 LQKENI. The CDR3 has 15 amino acids. V lost 3 bases to trimming and J lost 5 bases; unmatched junction nucleotides: 7. Study processing details: Nucleated cell counts were estimated from reference gene primer amplification. Here immunoSEQ multiplex PCR was the method, and the copy in TCRdb shows in-frame clones only, minus some. That table is the source of V, J and clone size, and D and trimming were worked out from the DNA. The table includes 110,000 to 150,000 clones, about 86% detected once. Material: peripheral blood. The receptor was isolated from a human donor in a cohort sampled during active COVID-19. The chain joins TRBV18 to TRBJ2-5, with TRBD1 matching 9 bases. The CDR3 region is CASSPGTGPRETQYF. CDR3 bases: TGTGCCAGCTCACCCGGGACAGGGCCGAGGGAGACCCAGTACTTC.